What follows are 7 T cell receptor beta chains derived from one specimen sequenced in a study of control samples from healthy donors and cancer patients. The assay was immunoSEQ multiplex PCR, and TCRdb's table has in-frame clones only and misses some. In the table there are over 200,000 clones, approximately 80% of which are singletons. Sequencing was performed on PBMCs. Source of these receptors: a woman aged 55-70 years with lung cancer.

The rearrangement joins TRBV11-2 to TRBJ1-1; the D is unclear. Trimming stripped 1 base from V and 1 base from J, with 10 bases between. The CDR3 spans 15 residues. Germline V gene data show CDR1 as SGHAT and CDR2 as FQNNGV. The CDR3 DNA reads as TGTGCCAGCAGCTTAGCTTTCGGACGGAACACTGAAGCTTTCTTT. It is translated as CASSLAFGRNTEAFF.

The CDR3 bases are TGTGCCAGCAGCGACAGGGAGAGCGGGCCCCAGCATTTT. This translates into CASSDRESGPQHF. The rearrangement joins TRBV5-4 to TRBJ1-5, with TRBD1 matching 7 bases. Per germline, CDR1 SGHNT and CDR2 YYREEE (reference sequence). The CDR3 has 13 amino acids. After removal of 4 bases from V and 9 bases from J, the junction contained 7 bases not matched to a gene.

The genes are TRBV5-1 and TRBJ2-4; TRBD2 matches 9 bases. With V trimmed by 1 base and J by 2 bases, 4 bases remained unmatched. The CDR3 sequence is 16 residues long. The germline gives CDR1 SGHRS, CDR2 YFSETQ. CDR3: CASSLLTSGSKNIQYF. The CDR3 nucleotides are TGCGCCAGCAGCTTGTTGACTAGCGGATCCAAAAACATTCAGTACTTC. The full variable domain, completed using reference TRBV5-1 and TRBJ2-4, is KAGVTQTPRYLIKTRGQQVTLSCSPISGHRSVSWYQQTPGQGLQFLFEYFSETQRNKGNFPGRFSGRQFSNSRSEMNVSTLELGDSALYLCASSLLTSGSKNIQYFGAGTRLSVL.

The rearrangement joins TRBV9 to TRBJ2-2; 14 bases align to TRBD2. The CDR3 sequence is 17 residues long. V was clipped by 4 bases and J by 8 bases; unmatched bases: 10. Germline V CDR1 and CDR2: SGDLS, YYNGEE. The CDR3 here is CASSITTSGRASGELFF. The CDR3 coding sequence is TGTGCCAGCAGCATAACGACTAGCGGGAGGGCCTCTGGGGAGCTGTTTTTT.

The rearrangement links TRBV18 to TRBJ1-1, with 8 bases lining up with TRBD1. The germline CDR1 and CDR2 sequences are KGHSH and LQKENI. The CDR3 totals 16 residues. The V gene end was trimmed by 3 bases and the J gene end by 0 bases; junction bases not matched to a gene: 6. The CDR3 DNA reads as TGTGCCAGCTCACCCCGGGACAGGATCATGAACACTGAAGCTTTCTTT. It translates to CASSPRDRIMNTEAFF.

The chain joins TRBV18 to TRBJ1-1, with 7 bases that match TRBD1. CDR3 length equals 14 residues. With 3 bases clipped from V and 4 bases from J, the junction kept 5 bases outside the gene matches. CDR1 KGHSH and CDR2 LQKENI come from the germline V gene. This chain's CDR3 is CASSPNRGSTEAFF. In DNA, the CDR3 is TGTGCCAGCTCACCGAACAGGGGTTCCACTGAAGCTTTCTTT.

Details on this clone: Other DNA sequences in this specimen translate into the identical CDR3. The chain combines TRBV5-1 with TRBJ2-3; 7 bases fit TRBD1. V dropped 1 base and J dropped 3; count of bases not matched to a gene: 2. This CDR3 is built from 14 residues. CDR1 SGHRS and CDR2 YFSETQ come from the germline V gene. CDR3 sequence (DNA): TGCGCCAGCAGCTTGAGACAGGGAACAGATACGCAGTATTTT. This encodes CASSLRQGTDTQYF.